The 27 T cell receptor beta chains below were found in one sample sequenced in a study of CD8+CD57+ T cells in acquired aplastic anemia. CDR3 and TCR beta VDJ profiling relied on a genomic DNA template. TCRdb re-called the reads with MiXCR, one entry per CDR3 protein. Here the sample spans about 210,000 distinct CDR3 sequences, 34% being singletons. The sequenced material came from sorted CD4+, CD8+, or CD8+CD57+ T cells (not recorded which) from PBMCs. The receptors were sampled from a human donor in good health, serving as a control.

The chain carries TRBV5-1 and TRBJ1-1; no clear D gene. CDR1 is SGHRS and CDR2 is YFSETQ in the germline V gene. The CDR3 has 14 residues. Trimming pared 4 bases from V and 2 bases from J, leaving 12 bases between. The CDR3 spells CASSPPTDNTEAFF. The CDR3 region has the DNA TGCGCCAGCAGCCCACCCACAGACAACACTGAAGCTTTCTTT.

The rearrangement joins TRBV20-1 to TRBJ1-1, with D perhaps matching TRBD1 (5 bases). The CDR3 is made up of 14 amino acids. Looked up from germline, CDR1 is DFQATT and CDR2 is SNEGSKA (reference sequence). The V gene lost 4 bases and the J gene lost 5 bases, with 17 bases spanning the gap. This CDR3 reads CSANYFRVGTEAFF. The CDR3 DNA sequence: TGCAGTGCTAACTACTTCAGGGTAGGGACTGAAGCTTTCTTT.

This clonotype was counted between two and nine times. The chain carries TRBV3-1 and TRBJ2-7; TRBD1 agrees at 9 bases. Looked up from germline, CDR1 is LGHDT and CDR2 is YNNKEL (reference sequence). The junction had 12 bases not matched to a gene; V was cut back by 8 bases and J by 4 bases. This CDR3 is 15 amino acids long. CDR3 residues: CASSLPGQGLYEQYF. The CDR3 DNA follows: TGTGCCAGCTCGCTCCCGGGACAGGGTCTATACGAGCAGTACTTC.

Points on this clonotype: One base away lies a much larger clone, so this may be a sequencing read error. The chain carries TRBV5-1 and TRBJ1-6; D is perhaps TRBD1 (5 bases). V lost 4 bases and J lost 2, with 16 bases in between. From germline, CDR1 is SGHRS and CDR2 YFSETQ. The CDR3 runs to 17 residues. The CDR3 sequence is CASSLGPASPYNSPLHF. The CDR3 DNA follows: TGCGCCAGCAGCCTGGGACCCGCGAGCCCCTATAATTCACCCCTCCACTTT.

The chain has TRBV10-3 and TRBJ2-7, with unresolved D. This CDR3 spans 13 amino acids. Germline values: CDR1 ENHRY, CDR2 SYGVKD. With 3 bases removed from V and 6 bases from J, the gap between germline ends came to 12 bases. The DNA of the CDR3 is TGTGCCATCAGTGAAGGTTTAGTTGGCGAGCAGTACTTC. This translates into CAISEGLVGEQYF.

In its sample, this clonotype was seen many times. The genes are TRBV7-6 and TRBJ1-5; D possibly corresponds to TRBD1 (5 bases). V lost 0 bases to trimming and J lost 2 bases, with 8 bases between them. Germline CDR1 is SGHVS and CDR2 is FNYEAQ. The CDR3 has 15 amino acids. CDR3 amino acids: CASSLAWGGNQPQHF. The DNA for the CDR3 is TGTGCCAGCAGCTTAGCTTGGGGGGGCAATCAGCCCCAGCATTTT.

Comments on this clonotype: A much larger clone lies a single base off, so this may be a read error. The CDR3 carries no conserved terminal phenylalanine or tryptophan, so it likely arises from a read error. CDR3 sequence: CAWRQQGDSPLHL. The CDR3 DNA sequence: TGTGCCTGGAGGCAACAGGGAGATTCACCCCTCCACCTT. This chain connects TRBV30 to TRBJ1-6; D possibly corresponds to TRBD1 (6 bases). The V gene lost 3 bases and the J gene lost 8 bases, with 11 bases spanning the gap. In germline, CDR1 is GTSNPN, CDR2 SVGIG (reference sequence). This CDR3 contains 13 residues.

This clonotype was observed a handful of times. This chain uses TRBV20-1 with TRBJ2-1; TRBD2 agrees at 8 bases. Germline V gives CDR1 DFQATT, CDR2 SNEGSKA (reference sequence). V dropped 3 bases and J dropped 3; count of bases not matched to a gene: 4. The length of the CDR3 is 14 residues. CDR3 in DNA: TGCAGTGCTAGTCGGGGGGGGGGCTACAATGAGCAGTTCTTC. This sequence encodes CSASRGGGYNEQFF.

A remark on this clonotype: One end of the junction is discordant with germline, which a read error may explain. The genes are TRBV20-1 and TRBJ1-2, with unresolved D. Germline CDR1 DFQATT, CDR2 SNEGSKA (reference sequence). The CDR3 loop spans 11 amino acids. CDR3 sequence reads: CSASNPAGYAF. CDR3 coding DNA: TGCAGTGCTAGTAACCCCGCTGGCTACGCCTTC.

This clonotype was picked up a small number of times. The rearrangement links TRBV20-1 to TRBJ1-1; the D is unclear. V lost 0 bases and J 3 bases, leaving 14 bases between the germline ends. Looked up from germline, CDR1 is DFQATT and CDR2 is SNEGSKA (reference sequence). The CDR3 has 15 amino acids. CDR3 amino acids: CSARDEAAGHTEAFF. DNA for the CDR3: TGCAGTGCTAGAGACGAAGCGGCCGGCCACACTGAAGCTTTCTTT.

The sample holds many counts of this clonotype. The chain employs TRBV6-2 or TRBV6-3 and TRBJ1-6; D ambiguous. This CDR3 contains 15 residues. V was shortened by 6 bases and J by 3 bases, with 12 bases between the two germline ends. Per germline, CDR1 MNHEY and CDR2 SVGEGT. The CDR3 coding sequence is TGTGCCAGCAGACCCAGAACATTCTATAATTCACCCCTCCACTTT. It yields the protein CASRPRTFYNSPLHF.

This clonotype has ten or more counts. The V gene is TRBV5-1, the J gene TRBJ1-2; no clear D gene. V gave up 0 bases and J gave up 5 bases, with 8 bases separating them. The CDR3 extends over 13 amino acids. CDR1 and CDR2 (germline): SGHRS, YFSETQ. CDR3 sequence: CASSLGRDYGYTF. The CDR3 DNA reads TGCGCCAGCAGCTTGGGGAGGGATTATGGCTACACCTTC.

CDR3 region: CASRHRGEITYNEQYF. The CDR3 bases are TGTGCCAGCCGCCACCGGGGGGAGATCACCTACAATGAGCAGTACTTC. The chain links TRBV6-1 to TRBJ2-7; 7 bases are shared with TRBD2. Germline CDR1 MNHNS, CDR2 SASEGT. CDR3 size: 16 residues. The V gene end was trimmed by 8 bases and the J gene end by 7 bases; junction bases not matched to a gene: 20.

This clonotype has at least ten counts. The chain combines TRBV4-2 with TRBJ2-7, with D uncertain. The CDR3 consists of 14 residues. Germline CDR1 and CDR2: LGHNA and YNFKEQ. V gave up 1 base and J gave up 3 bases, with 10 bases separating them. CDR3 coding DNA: TGTGCCAGCAGCCAAGTTGGCACAAACTACGAGCAGTACTTC. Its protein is CASSQVGTNYEQYF.

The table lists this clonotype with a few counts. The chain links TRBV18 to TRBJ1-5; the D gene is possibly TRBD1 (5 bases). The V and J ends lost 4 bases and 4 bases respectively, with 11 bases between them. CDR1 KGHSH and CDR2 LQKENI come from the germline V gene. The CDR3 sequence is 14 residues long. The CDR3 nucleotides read TGTGCCAGCTCACGGGACGGATTTAATCAGCCCCAGCATTTT. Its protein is CASSRDGFNQPQHF. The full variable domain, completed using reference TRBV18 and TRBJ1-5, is NAGVMQNPRHLVRRRGQEARLRCSPMKGHSHVYWYRQLPEEGLKFMVYLQKENIIDESGMPKERFSAEFPKEGPSILRIQQVVRGDSAAYFCASSRDGFNQPQHFGDGTRLSIL.

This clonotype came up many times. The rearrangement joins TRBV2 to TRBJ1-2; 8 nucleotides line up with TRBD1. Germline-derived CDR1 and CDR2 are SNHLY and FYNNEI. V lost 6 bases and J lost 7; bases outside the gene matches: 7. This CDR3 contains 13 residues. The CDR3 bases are TGTGCCAGCAGACCGGGACAGGCGCCTGGCTACACCTTC. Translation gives CASRPGQAPGYTF. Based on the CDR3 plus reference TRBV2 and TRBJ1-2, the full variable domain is EPEVTQTPSHQVTQMGQEVILRCVPISNHLYFYWYRQILGQKVEFLVSFYNNEISEKSEIFDDQFSVERPDGSNFTLKIRSTKLEDSAMYFCASRPGQAPGYTFGSGTRLTVV.

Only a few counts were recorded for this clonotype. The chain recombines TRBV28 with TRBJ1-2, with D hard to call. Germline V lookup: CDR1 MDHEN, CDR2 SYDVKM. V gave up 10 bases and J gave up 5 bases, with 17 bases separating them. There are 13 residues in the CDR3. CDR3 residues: CATGSNSGYGYTF. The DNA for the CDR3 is TGTGCCACTGGGAGTAATAGTGGATATGGCTACACCTTC.

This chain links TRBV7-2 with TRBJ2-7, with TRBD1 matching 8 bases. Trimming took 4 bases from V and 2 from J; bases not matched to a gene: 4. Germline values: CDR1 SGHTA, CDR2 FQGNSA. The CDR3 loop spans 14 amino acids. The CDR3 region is CASSWDRKTYEQYF. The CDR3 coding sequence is TGTGCCAGCAGCTGGGACAGGAAGACCTACGAGCAGTACTTC.

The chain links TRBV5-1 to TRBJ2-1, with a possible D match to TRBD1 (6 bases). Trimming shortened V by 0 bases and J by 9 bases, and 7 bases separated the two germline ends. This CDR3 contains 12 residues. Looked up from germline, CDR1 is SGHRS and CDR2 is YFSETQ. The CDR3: CASSLGRGEQFF. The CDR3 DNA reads TGCGCCAGCAGCTTGGGCAGGGGTGAGCAGTTCTTC.

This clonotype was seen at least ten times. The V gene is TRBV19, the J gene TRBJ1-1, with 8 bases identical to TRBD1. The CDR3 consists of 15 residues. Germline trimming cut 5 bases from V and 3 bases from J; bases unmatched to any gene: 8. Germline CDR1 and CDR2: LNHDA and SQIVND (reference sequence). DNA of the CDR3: TGTGCCAGTAGTCCGCGACAGGGGAGGGACACTGAAGCTTTCTTT. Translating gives CASSPRQGRDTEAFF. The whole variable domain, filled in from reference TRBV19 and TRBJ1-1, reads DGGITQSPKYLFRKEGQNVTLSCEQNLNHDAMYWYRQDPGQGLRLIYYSQIVNDFQKGDIAEGYSVSREKKESFPLTVTSAQKNPTAFYLCASSPRQGRDTEAFFGQGTRLTVV.

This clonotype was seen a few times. The DNA of the CDR3 is TGCGCCAGCAGCCCGACAGGGGGCAGGGCTAACTATGGCTACACCTTC. It is translated as CASSPTGGRANYGYTF. The chain is built from TRBV5-1 and TRBJ1-2; 10 bases align to TRBD1. The ends lost 4 bases at V and 0 bases at J; junction bases unmatched: 6. The CDR3 is made up of 16 amino acids. Germline CDR1 and CDR2: SGHRS and YFSETQ.

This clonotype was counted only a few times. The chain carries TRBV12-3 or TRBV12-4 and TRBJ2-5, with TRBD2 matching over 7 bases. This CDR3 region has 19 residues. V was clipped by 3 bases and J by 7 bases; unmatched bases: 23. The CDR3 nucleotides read TGTGCCAGCAGTTTTCATTCCGAGTGGGGGGGGTCGTTCTTCGGGACCCAGTACTTC. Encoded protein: CASSFHSEWGGSFFGTQYF.

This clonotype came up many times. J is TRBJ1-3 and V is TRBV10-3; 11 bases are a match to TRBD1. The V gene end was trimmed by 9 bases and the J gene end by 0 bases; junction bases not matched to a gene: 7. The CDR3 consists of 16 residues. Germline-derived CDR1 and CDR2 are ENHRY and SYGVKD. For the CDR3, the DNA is TGTGCCATTGGACAGGGGGCCCCGAGCTCTGGAAACACCATATATTTT. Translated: CAIGQGAPSSGNTIYF.

In nucleotides, the CDR3 is TGCAGTGCTAGACGGACAGGAGAAGAGACCCAGTACTTC. This encodes CSARRTGEETQYF. The gene calls are TRBV20-1 and TRBJ2-5; 7 positions agree with TRBD1. The V gene's germline CDR1 is DFQATT and CDR2 SNEGSKA (reference sequence). The CDR3 is made up of 13 amino acids. Unmatched junction bases numbered 3, after V lost 2 bases and J lost 3 bases.

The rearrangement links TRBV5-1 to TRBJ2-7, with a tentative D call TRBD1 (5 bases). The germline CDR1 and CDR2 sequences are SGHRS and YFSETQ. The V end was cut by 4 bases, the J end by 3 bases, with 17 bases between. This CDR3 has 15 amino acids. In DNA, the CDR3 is TGCGCCAGCAGCCAAATAATCGACAGCTTCTACGAGCAGTACTTC. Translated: CASSQIIDSFYEQYF.

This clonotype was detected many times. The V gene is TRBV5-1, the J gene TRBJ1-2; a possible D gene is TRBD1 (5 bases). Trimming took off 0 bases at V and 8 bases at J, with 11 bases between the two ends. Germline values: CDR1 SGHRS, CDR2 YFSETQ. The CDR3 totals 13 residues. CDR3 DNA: TGCGCCAGCAGCTTGGAAGCAGGGATGGGCTACACCTTC. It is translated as CASSLEAGMGYTF.

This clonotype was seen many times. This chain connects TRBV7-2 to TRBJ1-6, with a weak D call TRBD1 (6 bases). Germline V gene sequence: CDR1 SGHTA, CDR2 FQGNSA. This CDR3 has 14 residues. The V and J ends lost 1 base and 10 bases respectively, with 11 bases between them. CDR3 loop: CASSLVTGTSPLHF. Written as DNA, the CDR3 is TGTGCCAGCAGCTTAGTGACAGGAACCTCACCCCTCCACTTT.